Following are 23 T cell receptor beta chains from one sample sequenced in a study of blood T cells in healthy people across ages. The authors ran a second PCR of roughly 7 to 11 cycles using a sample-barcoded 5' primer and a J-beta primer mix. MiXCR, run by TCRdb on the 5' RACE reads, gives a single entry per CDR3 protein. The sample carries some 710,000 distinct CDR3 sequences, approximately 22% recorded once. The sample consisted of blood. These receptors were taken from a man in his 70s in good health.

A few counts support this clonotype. As DNA, the CDR3 is TGCAGTGCTAGGGACGCTTGGGGGGCAATTCAGCCCCAGCATTTT. It encodes CSARDAWGAIQPQHF. The V and J genes are TRBV20-1 and TRBJ1-5; tentatively, D is TRBD1 (6 bases). V dropped 3 bases and J dropped 6 bases, with 18 bases sitting between them. CDR1 is DFQATT and CDR2 is SNEGSKA in the germline V gene (reference sequence). The CDR3 is 15 residues long.

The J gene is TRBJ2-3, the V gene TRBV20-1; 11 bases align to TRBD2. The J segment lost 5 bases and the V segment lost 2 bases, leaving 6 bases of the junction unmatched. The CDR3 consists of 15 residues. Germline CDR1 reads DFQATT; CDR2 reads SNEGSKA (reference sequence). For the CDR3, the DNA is TGCAGTGCTAGATCCGTAGCGGGAGGGGTAGATACGCAGTATTTT. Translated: CSARSVAGGVDTQYF.

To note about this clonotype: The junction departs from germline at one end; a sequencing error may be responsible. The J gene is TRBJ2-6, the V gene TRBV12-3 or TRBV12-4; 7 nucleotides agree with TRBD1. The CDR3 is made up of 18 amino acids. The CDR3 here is CASSHTGLDLEGANVLAF. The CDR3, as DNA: TGTGCCAGCAGTCATACAGGGCTCGATCTCGAGGGGGCCAACGTCCTGGCTTTC.

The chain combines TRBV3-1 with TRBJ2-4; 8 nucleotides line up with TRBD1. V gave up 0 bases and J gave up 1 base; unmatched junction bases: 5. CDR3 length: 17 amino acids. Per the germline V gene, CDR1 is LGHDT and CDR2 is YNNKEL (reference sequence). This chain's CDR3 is CASSQDMQGAAKNIQYF. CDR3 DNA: TGTGCCAGCAGCCAAGATATGCAGGGGGCGGCCAAAAACATTCAGTACTTC. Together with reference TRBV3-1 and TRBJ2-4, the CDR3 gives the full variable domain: DTAVSQTPKYLVTQMGNDKSIKCEQNLGHDTMYWYKQDSKKFLKIMFSYNNKELIINETVPNRFSPKSPDKAHLNLHINSLELGDSAVYFCASSQDMQGAAKNIQYFGAGTRLSVL.

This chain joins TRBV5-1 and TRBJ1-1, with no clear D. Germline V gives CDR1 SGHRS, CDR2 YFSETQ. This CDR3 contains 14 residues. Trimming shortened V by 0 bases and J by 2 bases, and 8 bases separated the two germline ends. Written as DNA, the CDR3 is TGCGCCAGCAGCTTGGATCCAGATAACACTGAAGCTTTCTTT. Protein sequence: CASSLDPDNTEAFF. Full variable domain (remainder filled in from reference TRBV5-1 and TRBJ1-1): KAGVTQTPRYLIKTRGQQVTLSCSPISGHRSVSWYQQTPGQGLQFLFEYFSETQRNKGNFPGRFSGRQFSNSRSEMNVSTLELGDSALYLCASSLDPDNTEAFFGQGTRLTVV.

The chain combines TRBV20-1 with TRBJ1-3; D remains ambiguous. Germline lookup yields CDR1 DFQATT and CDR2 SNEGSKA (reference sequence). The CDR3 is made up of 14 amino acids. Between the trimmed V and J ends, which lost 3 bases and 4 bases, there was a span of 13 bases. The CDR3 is CSARVSSTGNTIYF. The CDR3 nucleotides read TGCAGTGCTAGGGTCTCCAGCACAGGAAACACCATATATTTT.

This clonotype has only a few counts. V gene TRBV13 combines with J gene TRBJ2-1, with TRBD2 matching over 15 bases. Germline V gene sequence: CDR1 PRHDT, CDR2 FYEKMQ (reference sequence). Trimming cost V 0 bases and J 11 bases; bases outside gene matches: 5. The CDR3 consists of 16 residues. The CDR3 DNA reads TGTGCCAGCAGCTTAGGCGTAGGACTAGCGGGAGGGCAGCAGTTCTTC. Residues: CASSLGVGLAGGQQFF.

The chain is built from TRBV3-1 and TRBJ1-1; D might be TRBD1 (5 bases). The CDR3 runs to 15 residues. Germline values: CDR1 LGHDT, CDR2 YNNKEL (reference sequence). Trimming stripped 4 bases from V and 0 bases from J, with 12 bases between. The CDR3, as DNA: TGTGCCAGCAGCCCCGCCTGGGGGTTGAACACTGAAGCTTTCTTT. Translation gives CASSPAWGLNTEAFF.

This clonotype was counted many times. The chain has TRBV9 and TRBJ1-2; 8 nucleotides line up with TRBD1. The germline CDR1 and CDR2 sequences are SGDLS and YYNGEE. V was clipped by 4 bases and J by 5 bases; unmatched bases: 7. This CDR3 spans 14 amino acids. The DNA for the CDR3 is TGTGCCAGCAGCTACGACAGGGGCGGGTATGGCTACACCTTC. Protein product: CASSYDRGGYGYTF.

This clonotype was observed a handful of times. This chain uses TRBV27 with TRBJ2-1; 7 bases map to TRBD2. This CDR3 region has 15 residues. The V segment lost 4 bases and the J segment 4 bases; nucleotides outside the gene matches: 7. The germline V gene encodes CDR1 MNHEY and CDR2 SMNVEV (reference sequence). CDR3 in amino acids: CASSCAGAFYNEQFF. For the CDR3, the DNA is TGTGCCAGCAGTTGCGCGGGAGCCTTTTACAATGAGCAGTTCTTC.

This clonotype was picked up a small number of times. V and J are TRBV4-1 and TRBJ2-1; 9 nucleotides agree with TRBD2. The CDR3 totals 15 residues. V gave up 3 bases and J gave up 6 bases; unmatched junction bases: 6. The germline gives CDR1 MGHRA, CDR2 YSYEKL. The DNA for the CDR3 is TGCGCCAGCAGCCACCAGCGGGGGGCCCTCAATGAGCAGTTCTTC. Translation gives CASSHQRGALNEQFF.

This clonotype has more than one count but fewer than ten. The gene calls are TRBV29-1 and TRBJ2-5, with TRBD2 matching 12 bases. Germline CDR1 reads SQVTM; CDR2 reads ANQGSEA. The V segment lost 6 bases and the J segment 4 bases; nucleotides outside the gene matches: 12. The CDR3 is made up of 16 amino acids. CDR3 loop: CSVPRRAGLAGETQYF. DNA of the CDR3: TGCAGCGTCCCTAGGCGAGCGGGACTAGCGGGAGAGACCCAGTACTTC.

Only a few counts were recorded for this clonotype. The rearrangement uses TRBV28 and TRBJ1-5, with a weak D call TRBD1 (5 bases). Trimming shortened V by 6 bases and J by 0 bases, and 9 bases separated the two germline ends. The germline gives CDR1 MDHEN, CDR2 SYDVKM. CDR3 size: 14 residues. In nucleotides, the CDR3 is TGTGCCAGCAGGGGGGTCACTAGCAATCAGCCCCAGCATTTT. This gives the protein CASRGVTSNQPQHF.

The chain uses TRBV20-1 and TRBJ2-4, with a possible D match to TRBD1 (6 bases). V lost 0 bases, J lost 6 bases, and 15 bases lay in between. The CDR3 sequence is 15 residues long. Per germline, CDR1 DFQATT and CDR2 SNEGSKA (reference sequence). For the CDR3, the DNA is TGCAGTGCTAGAGATTCACAGGGTCGAGGAAACATTCAGTACTTC. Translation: CSARDSQGRGNIQYF.

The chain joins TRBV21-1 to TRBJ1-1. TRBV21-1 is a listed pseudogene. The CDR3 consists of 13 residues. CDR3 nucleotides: TGTGCCAGCAGCACGGCTCAGAACACTGAAGCTTTCTTT. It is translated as CASSTAQNTEAFF.

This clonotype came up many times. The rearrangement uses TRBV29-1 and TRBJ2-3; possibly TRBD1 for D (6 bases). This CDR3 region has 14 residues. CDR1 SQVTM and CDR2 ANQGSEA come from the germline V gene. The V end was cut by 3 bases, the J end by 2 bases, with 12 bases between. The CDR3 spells CSVDTGLITDTQYF. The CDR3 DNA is TGCAGCGTTGACACAGGGTTAATCACAGATACGCAGTATTTT.

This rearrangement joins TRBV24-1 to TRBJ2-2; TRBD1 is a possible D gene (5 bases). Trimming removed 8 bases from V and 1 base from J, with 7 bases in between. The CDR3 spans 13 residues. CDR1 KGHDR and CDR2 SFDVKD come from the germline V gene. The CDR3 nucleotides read TGTGCCACCACCACAGGGAACACCGGGGAGCTGTTTTTT. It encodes CATTTGNTGELFF.

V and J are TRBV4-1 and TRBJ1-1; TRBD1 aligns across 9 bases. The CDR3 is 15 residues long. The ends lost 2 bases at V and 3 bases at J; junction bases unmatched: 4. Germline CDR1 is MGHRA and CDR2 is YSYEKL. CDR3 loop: CASSQIGTGYTEAFF. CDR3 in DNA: TGCGCCAGCAGCCAAATCGGGACAGGGTACACTGAAGCTTTCTTT.

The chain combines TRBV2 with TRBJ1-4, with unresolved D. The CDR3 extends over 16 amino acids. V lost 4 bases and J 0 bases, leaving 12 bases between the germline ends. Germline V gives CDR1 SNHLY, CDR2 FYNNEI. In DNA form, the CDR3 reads TGTGCCAGCAGTGTCGGGGTCCTAACAACTAATGAAAAACTGTTTTTT. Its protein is CASSVGVLTTNEKLFF.

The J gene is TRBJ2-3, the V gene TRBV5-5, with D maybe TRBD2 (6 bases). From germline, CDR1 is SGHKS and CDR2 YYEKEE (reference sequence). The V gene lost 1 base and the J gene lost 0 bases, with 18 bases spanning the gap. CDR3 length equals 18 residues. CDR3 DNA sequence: TGTGCCAGCAGCTTGTTCGCACTAGCCGAGATTAGCACAGATACGCAGTATTTT. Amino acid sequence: CASSLFALAEISTDTQYF.

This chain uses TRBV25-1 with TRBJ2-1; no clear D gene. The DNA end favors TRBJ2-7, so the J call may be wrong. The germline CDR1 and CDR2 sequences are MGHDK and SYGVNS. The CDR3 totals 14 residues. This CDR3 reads CASKSAGSTYEQYF. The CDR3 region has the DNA TGTGCCAGCAAGTCGGCAGGCTCTACCTACGAGCAGTACTTC.

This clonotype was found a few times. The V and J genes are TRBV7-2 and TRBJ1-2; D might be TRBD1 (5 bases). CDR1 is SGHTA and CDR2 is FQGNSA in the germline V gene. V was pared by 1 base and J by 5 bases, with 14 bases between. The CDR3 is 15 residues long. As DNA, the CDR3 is TGTGCCAGCAGCTTAGTGACGGGGCCAGCTTATGGCTACACCTTC. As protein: CASSLVTGPAYGYTF. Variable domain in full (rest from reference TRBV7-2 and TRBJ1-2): GAGVSQSPSNKVTEKGKDVELRCDPISGHTALYWYRQSLGQGLEFLIYFQGNSAPDKSGLPSDRFSAERTGGSVSTLTIQRTQQEDSAVYLCASSLVTGPAYGYTFGSGTRLTVV.

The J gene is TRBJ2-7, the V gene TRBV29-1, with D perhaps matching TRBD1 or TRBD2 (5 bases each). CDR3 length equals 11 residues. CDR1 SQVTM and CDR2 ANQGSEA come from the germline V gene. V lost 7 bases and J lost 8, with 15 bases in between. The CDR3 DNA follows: TGCAGCGCTGGGGACGATACGAAGCAGTACTTC. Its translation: CSAGDDTKQYF.